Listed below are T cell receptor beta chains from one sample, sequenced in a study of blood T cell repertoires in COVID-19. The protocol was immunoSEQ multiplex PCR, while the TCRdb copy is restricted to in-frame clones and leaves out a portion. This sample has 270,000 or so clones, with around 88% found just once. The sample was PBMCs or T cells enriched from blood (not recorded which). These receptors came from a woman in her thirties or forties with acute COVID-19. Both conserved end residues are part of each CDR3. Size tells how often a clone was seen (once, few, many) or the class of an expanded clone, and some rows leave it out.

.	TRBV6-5	CASMGGGISYNEQFF
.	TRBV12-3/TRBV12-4	CASSLVLETQYF
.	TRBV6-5	CASSYSDSGAHTEAFF
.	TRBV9	CASSVTQGLNEKLFF
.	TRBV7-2	CASSPTGSRTQYF
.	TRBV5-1	CASSLGQGAKYEQYF
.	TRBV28	CASLNTGTENEKLFF
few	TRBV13	CASSTGQGAVLHF
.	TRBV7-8	CASSLGAGGYNEQFF
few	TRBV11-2	CASSKGLAGHTGELFF
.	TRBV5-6	CASSSRRTGPRPQHF
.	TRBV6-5	CASSWTLGGTYEQYF
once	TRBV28	CATAGGGQLYGYTF
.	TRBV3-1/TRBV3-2	CASSQGTSGPYEQYF
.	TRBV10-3	CAISDRQGTGNTIYF
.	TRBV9	CASTDGGPGEQYF
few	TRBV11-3	CASSPTGISGNTIYF
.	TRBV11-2	CASSPGQGVSEAFF
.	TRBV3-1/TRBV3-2	CASSRTRVSTRNIGYTF
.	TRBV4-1	CASSQKREVQETQYF
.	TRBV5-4	CASSRTTSGMTRLKGEQFF
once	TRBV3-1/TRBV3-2	CASSQDRHRITGNTIYF
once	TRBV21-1	CASSKGTGGSGDNSPLHF
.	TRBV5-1	CASSTLTPNYGYTF
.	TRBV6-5	CASSPRGGAGYTF
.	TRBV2	CASSEAHGQARTRYTF
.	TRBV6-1	CASSEVEYYSNQPQHF
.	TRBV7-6	CASSPQGSHQPQHF
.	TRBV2	CASSWDSDYGYTF
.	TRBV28	CASSLSQGGSYNEQFF
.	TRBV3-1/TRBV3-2	CASSPGELENTEAFF
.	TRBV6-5	CASTMTGATTEAFF
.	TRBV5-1	CASSLDRQGGRNTIYF
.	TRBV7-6	CASSLSPYARVRAFF
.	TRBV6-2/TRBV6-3	CASSSAPQTGSGDYGYTF
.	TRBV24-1	CATSPGTPNTEAFF
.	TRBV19	CASSIGDRRGREAFF
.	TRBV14	CASSQEFFPGSYEQYF
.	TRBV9	CASSVEGTLSSGNTIYF
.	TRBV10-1	CASSVPGQGYSGANVLTF
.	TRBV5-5	CASSPRTDGSYNEQFF
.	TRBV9	CASRPTSGRANEQFF
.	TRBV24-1	CATSDFRTGGYTQYF
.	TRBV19	CASSNRGLGNTIYF
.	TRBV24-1	CATSDAGTGRGELFF
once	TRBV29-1	CSVVSGLGTEAFF
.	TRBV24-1	CATSDFGGINNEQFF
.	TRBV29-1	CSVGATNEKLFF
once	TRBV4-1	CASSQGLAANEQFF
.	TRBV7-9	CASSLGGTGSRANEKLFF
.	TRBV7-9	CASSLGGGAVGEKLFF